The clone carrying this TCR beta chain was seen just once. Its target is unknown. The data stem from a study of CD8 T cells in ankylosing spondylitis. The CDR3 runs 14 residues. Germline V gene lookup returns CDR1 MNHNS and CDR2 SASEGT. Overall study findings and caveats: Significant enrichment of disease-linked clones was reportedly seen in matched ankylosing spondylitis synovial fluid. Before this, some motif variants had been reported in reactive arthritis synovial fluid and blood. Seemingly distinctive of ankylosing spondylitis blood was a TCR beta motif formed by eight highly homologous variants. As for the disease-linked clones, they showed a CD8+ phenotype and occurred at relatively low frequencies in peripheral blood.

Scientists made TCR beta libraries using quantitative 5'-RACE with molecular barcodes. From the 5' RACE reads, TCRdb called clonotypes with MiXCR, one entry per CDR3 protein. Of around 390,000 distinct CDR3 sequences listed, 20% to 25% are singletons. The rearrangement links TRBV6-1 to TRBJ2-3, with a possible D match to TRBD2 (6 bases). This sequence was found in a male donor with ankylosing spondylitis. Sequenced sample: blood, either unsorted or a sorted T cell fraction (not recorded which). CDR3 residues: CDSIAGGVTDTQYF. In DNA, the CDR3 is TGTGATAGCATCGCCGGGGGAGTAACAGATACGCAGTATTTT.